This is a list of T cell receptor beta chains from one sample in a study of blood T cell repertoires in COVID-19. Assay used: immunoSEQ multiplex PCR; TCRdb lists only in-frame clones, some missing. The table shows 250,000 or so clones, with roughly 87% occurring only once. The sequenced sample consisted of peripheral blood. All receptors derive from a woman aged 30 to 39 with acute or convalescent COVID-19. CDR3s include the opening cysteine and the closing phenylalanine or tryptophan. Fields, in order: V gene, clone size, J gene, D gene, CDR3 DNA, CDR3 protein. D genes are given only for firm matches. Not every row has a clone size; where given, it reads once, few, many or a size class.

TRBV6-5	NA	TRBJ1-1	NA	TGTGCCAGCAGTTACGAGGGGAACACTGAAGCTTTCTTT	CASSYEGNTEAFF
TRBV9	few	TRBJ1-1	NA	TGTGCCAGCAGCGTAGAACAGATGAACACTGAAGCTTTCTTT	CASSVEQMNTEAFF
TRBV5-1	NA	TRBJ1-1	NA	TGCGCCAGCTCAAGAGAGTGGGGGCCGCGTCTGGGCACTGAAGCTTTCTTT	CASSREWGPRLGTEAFF
TRBV30	NA	TRBJ1-5	NA	TGTGCCTGGAGCGGGGGGGGCAATCAGCCCCAGCATTTT	CAWSGGGNQPQHF
TRBV5-8	few	TRBJ2-7	NA	TGTGCCAGCAGTCGAGACAGCCCCTACGAGCAGTACTTC	CASSRDSPYEQYF
TRBV10-3	NA	TRBJ2-7	NA	TGTGCCATCAGTGAGTCCAGCGCGGTGGCCTACGAGCAGTACTTC	CAISESSAVAYEQYF
TRBV27	NA	TRBJ2-2	TRBD2	TGTGCCAGCAGATCCTCCGGATGGGCGGGAGGGCCAGTCACCGGGGAGCTGTTTTTT	CASRSSGWAGGPVTGELFF
TRBV14	NA	TRBJ1-3	NA	TGTGCCAGCAGCCCGGCAGGCTCCTCTGGAAACACCATATATTTT	CASSPAGSSGNTIYF
TRBV11-3	NA	TRBJ2-7	TRBD2	TGTGCCAGCAGCTCTAGCGGGAGGATGCAGTACTTC	CASSSSGRMQYF
TRBV6-5	NA	TRBJ2-1	NA	TGTGCCAGCATCTTCCGGGACAACCAAATCAATGAGCAGTTCTTC	CASIFRDNQINEQFF
TRBV5-1	NA	TRBJ2-1	NA	TGCGCCAGCACCTTAGCGGTTCAATCCTACAATGAGCAGTTCTTC	CASTLAVQSYNEQFF
TRBV7-8	few	TRBJ2-7	NA	TGTGCCAGCAGCGACGTAGCAAGGGGCGCTAACTCCTACGAGCAGTACTTC	CASSDVARGANSYEQYF
TRBV18	NA	TRBJ2-7	NA	TGTGCCAGCTCTCATGACTCCCAGACCTCCTACGAGCAGTACTTC	CASSHDSQTSYEQYF
TRBV6-2/TRBV6-3	NA	TRBJ2-7	NA	TGTGCCAGCAGTTACGCTCCTAGCGCCCCAGCCGTCTACGAGCAGTACTTC	CASSYAPSAPAVYEQYF
TRBV27	NA	TRBJ2-1	NA	TGTGCCAGCAATAGGGGGGGCCAGGGGTACAATGAGCAGTTCTTC	CASNRGGQGYNEQFF
TRBV7-9	few	TRBJ2-7	NA	TGTGCCAGCAGCTTAGAGCCCTACGAGCAGTACTTC	CASSLEPYEQYF
TRBV3-1/TRBV3-2	NA	TRBJ2-7	TRBD2	TGTGCCAGCAGCCAAGAGGCACTAGCGGGAAAAGAGGCCTACGAGCAGTACTTC	CASSQEALAGKEAYEQYF
TRBV27	few	TRBJ2-7	NA	TGTGCCAGCAGTGACAAAGCCCACTACGAGCAGTACTTC	CASSDKAHYEQYF
TRBV11-2	NA	TRBJ2-5	NA	TGTGCCAGCAGCGCAGGGCCTGGGGCCCGATATTACTTC	CASSAGPGARYYF
TRBV11-3	NA	TRBJ2-1	TRBD2	TGTGCCAGCAGCTTAGCTGGAGCGGGGTACAATGAGCAGTTCTTC	CASSLAGAGYNEQFF
TRBV19	NA	TRBJ1-1	NA	TGTGCCAGTAGTCTCCACGACAAGAAAGGCACTGAAGCTTTCTTT	CASSLHDKKGTEAFF
TRBV23-1	NA	TRBJ1-5	TRBD1	TGCGCCAGCAGTCATGCCGACAGGGGGGACGGTGAGCCCCAGCATTTT	CASSHADRGDGEPQHF
TRBV18	few	TRBJ2-7	NA	TGTGCCAGCTCACCCCGGACAGCGAATTCCTACGAGCAGTACTTC	CASSPRTANSYEQYF
TRBV7-6	NA	TRBJ2-1	NA	TGTGCCAGCAGCTTAGGGAGCTCCTACAATGAGCAGTTCTTC	CASSLGSSYNEQFF
TRBV12-3/TRBV12-4	NA	TRBJ1-1	NA	TGTGCCAGCATGAAGGGGTGGACTGAAGCTTTCTTT	CASMKGWTEAFF
TRBV12-3/TRBV12-4	NA	TRBJ2-1	NA	TGTGCCAGCACCCGAAGACTCAACAATGAGCAGTTCTTC	CASTRRLNNEQFF
TRBV3-1/TRBV3-2	NA	TRBJ2-7	NA	TGTGCCAGCAGCCAAGACCCCAGACAGGCCTACGAGCAGTACTTC	CASSQDPRQAYEQYF
TRBV7-2	NA	TRBJ2-7	NA	TGTGCCAGCAGCTTCAATTACGAGCAGTACTTC	CASSFNYEQYF
TRBV7-2	once	TRBJ2-1	NA	TGTGCCAGCAGCTTAACGCGTTCTGCGGGTGAGCAGTTCTTC	CASSLTRSAGEQFF
TRBV2	NA	TRBJ2-5	NA	TGTGCCAGCCCCGGGTTAGCGTACCAAGAGACCCAGTACTTC	CASPGLAYQETQYF
TRBV12-3/TRBV12-4	NA	TRBJ2-1	NA	TGTGCCAGCAGTTTGTTGGGCCCCAATGAGCAGTTCTTC	CASSLLGPNEQFF
TRBV14	NA	TRBJ2-1	TRBD2	TGTGCCAGCAGTAGCCGGCCGGGGGGACACAATGAGCAGTTCTTC	CASSSRPGGHNEQFF
TRBV7-9	NA	TRBJ2-2	TRBD2	TGTGCCAGCTGTGATGGACTAGCGGGAGTCACCGGGGAGCTGTTTTTT	CASCDGLAGVTGELFF
TRBV5-1	NA	TRBJ2-1	TRBD2	TGCGCCAGCAGCCCGAGCGGGAGTGGGTACAATGAGCAGTTCTTC	CASSPSGSGYNEQFF
TRBV18	NA	TRBJ1-1	TRBD1	TGTGCCAGTTTGGACAGGGGGCGATCTGAAGCTTTCTTT	CASLDRGRSEAFF
TRBV2	NA	TRBJ2-5	TRBD2	TGTGCCAGCAGTGTTTCCCGGACTAGCGGACAAGAGACCCAGTACTTC	CASSVSRTSGQETQYF
TRBV19	NA	TRBJ1-1	TRBD1	TGTGCCAGTAGTGGGGGGACAGGGTTCACTGAAGCTTTCTTT	CASSGGTGFTEAFF
TRBV30	NA	TRBJ1-1	TRBD1	TGTGCCTGGAGTGGACAGGGGTACACTGAAGCTTTCTTT	CAWSGQGYTEAFF
TRBV6-5	NA	TRBJ2-1	NA	TGTGCCAGCAGCCGGGGGAATGAGCAGTTCTTC	CASSRGNEQFF
TRBV19	NA	TRBJ2-1	TRBD2	TGTGCCAGTCAGGCGGGAGGGAACTACAATGAGCAGTTCTTC	CASQAGGNYNEQFF
TRBV4-3	NA	TRBJ2-5	NA	TGCGCCAGCAGCCAAGAGGGGGGAATCCAAGAGACCCAGTACTTC	CASSQEGGIQETQYF
TRBV19	NA	TRBJ2-1	NA	TGTGCCAGTAGTATAGGGTCCAGGGTCGATGAGCAGTTCTTC	CASSIGSRVDEQFF